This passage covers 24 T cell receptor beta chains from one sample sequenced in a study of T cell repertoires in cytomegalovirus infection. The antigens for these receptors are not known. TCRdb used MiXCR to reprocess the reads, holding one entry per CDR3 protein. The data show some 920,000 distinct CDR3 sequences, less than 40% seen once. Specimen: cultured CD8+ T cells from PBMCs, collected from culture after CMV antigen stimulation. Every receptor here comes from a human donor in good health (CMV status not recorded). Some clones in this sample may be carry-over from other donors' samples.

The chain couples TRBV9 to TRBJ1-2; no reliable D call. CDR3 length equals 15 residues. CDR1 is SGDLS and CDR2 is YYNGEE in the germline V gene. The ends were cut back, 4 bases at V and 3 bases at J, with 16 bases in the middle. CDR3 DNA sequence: TGTGCCAGCAGCCCTCGGTTGGGATATTACTATGGCTACACCTTC. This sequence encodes CASSPRLGYYYGYTF.

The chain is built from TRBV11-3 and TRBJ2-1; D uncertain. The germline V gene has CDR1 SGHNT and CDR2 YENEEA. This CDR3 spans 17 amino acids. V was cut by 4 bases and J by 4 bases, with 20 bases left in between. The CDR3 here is CASSSPFNPEPYNEQFF. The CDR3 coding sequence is TGTGCCAGCAGCTCCCCGTTTAATCCAGAACCATACAATGAGCAGTTCTTC. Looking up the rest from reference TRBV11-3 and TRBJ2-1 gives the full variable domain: EAGVVQSPRYKIIEKKQPVAFWCNPISGHNTLYWYLQNLGQGPELLIRYENEEAVDDSQLPKDRFSAERLKGVDSTLKIQPAELGDSAVYLCASSSPFNPEPYNEQFFGPGTRLTVL.

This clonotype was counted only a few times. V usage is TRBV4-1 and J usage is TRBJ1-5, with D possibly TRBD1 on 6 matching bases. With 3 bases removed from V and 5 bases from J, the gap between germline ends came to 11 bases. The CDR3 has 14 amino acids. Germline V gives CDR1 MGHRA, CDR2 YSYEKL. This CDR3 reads CASSQRGFDQPQHF. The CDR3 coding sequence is TGCGCCAGCAGCCAGAGGGGGTTCGATCAGCCCCAGCATTTT.

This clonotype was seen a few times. CDR3 sequence (DNA): TGTGCCAGCAGCCGGACGCTAGCGGGGGCGAACACCGGGGAGCTGTTTTTT. This encodes CASSRTLAGANTGELFF. The chain employs TRBV7-3 and TRBJ2-2; TRBD2 matches 10 bases. Germline V CDR1 and CDR2: SGHTA, FQGTGA. There are 17 residues in the CDR3. V gave up 5 bases and J gave up 0 bases; unmatched junction bases: 6.

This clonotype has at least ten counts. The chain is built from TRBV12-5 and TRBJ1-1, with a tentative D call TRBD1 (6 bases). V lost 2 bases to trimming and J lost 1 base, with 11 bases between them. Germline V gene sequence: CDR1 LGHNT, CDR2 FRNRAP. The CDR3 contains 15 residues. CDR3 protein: CASGLRSGANTEAFF. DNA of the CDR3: TGTGCTAGTGGTTTGCGGTCGGGGGCGAACACTGAAGCTTTCTTT.

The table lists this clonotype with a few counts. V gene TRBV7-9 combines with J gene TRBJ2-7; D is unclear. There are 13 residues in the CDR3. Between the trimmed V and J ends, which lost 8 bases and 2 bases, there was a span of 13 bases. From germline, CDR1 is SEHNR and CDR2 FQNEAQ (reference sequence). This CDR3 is CASAPPGTYEQYF. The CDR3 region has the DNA TGTGCCAGCGCCCCCCCCGGCACCTACGAGCAGTACTTC.

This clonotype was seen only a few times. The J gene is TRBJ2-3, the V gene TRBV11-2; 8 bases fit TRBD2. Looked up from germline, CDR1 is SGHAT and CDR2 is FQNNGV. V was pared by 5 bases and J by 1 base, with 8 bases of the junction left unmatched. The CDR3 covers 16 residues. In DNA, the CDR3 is TGTGCCAGCAGCCCCCCCGGGGGGGGGGGCACAGATACGCAGTATTTT. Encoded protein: CASSPPGGGGTDTQYF. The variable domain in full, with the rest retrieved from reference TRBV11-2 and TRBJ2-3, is EAGVAQSPRYKIIEKRQSVAFWCNPISGHATLYWYQQILGQGPKLLIQFQNNGVVDDSQLPKDRFSAERLKGVDSTLKIQPAKLEDSAVYLCASSPPGGGGTDTQYFGPGTRLTVL.

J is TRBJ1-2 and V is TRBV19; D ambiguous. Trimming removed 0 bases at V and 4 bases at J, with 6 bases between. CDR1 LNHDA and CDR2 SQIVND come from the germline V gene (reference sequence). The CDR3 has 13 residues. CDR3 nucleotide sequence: TGTGCCAGTAGTATAGACCTGTCCTATGGCTACACCTTC. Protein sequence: CASSIDLSYGYTF.

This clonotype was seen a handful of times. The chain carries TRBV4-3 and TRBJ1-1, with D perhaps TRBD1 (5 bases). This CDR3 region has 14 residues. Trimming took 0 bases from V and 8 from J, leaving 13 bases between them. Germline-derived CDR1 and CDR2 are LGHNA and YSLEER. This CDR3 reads CASSQDSGWEEAFF. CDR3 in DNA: TGCGCCAGCAGCCAAGATTCAGGGTGGGAAGAAGCTTTCTTT.

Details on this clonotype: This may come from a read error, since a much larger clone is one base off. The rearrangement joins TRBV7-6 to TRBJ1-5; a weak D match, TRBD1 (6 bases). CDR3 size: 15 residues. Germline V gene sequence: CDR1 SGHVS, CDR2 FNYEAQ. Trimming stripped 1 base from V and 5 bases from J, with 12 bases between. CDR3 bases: TGTGCCAGCAGCTTAGAACAGGGTCTCGATCAGCCCCAGCATTTT. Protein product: CASSLEQGLDQPQHF.

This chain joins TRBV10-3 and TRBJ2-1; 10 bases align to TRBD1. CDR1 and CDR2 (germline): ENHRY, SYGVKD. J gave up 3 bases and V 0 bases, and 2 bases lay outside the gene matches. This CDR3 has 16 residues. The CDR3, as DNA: TGTGCCATCAGTGAGTCCGGGACAGGGGACTACAATGAGCAGTTCTTC. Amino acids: CAISESGTGDYNEQFF.

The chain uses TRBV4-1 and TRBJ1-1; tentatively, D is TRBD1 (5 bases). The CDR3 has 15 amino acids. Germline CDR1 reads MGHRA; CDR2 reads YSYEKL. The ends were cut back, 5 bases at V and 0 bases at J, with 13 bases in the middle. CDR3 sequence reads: CASSIETVLNTEAFF. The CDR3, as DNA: TGCGCCAGCAGCATCGAGACAGTACTGAACACTGAAGCTTTCTTT.

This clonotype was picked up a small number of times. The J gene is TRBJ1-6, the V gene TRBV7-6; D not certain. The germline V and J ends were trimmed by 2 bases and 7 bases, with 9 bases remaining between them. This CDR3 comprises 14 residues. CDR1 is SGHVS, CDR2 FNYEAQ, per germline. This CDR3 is CASSLNSRNSPLHF. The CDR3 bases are TGTGCCAGCAGCTTAAACAGTCGAAATTCACCCCTCCACTTT.

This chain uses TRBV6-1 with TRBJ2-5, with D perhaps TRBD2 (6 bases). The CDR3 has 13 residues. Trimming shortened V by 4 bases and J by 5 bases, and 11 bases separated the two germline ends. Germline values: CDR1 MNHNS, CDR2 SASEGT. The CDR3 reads CASSGLVGETQYF. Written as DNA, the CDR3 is TGTGCCAGCAGTGGACTAGTTGGGGAGACCCAGTACTTC.

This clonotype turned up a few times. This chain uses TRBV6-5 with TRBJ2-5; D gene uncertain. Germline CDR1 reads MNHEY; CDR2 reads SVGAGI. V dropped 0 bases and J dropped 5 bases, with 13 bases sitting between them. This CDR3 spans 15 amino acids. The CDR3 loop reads CASSYSATFYETQYF. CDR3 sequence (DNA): TGTGCCAGCAGTTACTCGGCGACTTTTTATGAGACCCAGTACTTC.

The DNA for the CDR3 is TGTGCCAGCAGTTTGCAGGGTAGGGGCCCGAGGGAAAAACTGTTTTTT. As protein: CASSLQGRGPREKLFF. This chain connects TRBV12-3 or TRBV12-4 to TRBJ1-4, with D possibly being TRBD1 (5 bases). The CDR3 runs to 16 residues. V was pared by 3 bases and J by 8 bases, with 19 bases between.

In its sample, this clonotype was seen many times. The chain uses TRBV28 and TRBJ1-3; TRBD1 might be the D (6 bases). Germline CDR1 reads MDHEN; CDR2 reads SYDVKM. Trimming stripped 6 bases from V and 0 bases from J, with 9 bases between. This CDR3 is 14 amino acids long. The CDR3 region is CASRTQGSGNTIYF. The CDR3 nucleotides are TGTGCCAGCAGAACACAGGGCTCTGGAAACACCATATATTTT.

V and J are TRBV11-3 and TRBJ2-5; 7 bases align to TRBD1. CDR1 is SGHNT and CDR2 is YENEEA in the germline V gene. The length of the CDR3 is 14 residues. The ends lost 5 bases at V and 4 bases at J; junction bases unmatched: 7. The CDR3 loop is CASSKATGPETQYF. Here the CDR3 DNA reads TGTGCCAGCAGCAAGGCGACAGGGCCAGAGACCCAGTACTTC.

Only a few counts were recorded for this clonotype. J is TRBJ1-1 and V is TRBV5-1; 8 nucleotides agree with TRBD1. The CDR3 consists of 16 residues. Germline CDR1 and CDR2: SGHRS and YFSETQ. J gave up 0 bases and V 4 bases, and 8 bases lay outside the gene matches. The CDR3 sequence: CASSPRTGRVNTEAFF. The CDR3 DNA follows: TGCGCCAGCAGCCCCCGGACAGGGAGGGTGAACACTGAAGCTTTCTTT. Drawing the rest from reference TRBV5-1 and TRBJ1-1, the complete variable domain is KAGVTQTPRYLIKTRGQQVTLSCSPISGHRSVSWYQQTPGQGLQFLFEYFSETQRNKGNFPGRFSGRQFSNSRSEMNVSTLELGDSALYLCASSPRTGRVNTEAFFGQGTRLTVV.

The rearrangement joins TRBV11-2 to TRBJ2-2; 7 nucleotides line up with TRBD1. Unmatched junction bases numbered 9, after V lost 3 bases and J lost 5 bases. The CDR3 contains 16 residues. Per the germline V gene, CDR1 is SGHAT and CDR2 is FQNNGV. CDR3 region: CASSFDPQGRTGELFF. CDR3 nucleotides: TGTGCCAGCAGCTTCGACCCACAGGGGCGGACCGGGGAGCTGTTTTTT.

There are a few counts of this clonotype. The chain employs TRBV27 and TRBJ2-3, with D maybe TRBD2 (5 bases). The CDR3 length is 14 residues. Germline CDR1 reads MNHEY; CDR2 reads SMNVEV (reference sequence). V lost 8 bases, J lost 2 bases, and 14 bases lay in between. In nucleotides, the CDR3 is TGTGCCAGCGGACGGGATTCTGACACAGATACGCAGTATTTT. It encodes CASGRDSDTDTQYF.

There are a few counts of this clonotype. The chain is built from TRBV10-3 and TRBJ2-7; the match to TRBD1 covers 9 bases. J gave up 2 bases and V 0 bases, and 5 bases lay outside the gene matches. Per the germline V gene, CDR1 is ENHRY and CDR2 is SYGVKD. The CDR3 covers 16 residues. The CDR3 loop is CAISESGGTGTYEQYF. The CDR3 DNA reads TGTGCCATCAGTGAGTCAGGCGGGACAGGGACCTACGAGCAGTACTTC.

This CDR3 is CASSLRYWQSPGPNYGYTF. The DNA for the CDR3 is TGTGCCAGCAGTTTAAGATATTGGCAGTCACCAGGTCCTAACTATGGCTACACCTTC. The chain has TRBV12-3 or TRBV12-4 and TRBJ1-2; D ambiguous. The length of the CDR3 is 19 residues. Trimming removed 2 bases at V and 0 bases at J, with 22 bases between.

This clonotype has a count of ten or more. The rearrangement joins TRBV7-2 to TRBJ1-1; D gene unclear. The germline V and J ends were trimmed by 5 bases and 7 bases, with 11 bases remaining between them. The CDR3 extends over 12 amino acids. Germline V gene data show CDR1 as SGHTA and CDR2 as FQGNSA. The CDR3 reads CASSQSPFEAFF. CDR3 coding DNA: TGTGCCAGCAGCCAAAGCCCTTTTGAAGCTTTCTTT.